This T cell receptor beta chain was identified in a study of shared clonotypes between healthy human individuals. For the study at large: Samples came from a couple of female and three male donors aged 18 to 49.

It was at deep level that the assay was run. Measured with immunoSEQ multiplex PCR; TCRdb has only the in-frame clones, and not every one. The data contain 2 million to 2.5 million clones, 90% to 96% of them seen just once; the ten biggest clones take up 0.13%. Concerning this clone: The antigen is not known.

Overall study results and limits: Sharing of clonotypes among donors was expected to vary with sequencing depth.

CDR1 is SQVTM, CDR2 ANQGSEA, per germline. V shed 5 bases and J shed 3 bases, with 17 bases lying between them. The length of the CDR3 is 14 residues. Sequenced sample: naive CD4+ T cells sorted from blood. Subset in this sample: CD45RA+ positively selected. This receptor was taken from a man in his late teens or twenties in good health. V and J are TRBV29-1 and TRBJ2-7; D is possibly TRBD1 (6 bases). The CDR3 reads CSVTLLGQNYEQYF. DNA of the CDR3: TGCAGCGTTACCTTATTAGGACAGAACTACGAGCAGTACTTC.